Sequencing of this TCR beta chain was carried out in a study of blood T cell repertoires in COVID-19. Background on the study: Both acute and convalescent COVID-19 samples were obtained from the United States, Italy and Spain. The cDNA or gDNA used as material had been derived from T cells, B-cell-depleted T cells, or PBMCs.

The repertoire was sequenced with immunoSEQ multiplex PCR; TCRdb's copy has only in-frame clones and lacks some. Of under 300,000 clones in the sample, over 90% are singletons; the top ten hold approximately 0.8%. In Seattle, patients joined the study during active infection and were tracked longitudinally. The sequence derives from a man aged 25 to 45 with COVID-19, enrolled during active disease. Sequences were obtained from peripheral blood.

This CDR3 is CASSPRSRGDYGYTF. DNA of the CDR3: TGTGCCAGCTCACCACGGAGCAGGGGTGACTATGGCTACACCTTC. The chain couples TRBV18 to TRBJ1-2; D is perhaps TRBD1 (6 bases). V lost 1 base to trimming and J lost 3 bases, with 12 bases between them. The CDR3 runs 15 residues. Germline CDR1 reads KGHSH; CDR2 reads LQKENI. Full variable domain (outside the CDR3, taken from reference TRBV18 and TRBJ1-2): NAGVMQNPRHLVRRRGQEARLRCSPMKGHSHVYWYRQLPEEGLKFMVYLQKENIIDESGMPKERFSAEFPKEGPSILRIQQVVRGDSAAYFCASSPRSRGDYGYTFGSGTRLTVV.